This TCR beta chain stems from a study of CD8+ T cells in alopecia areata. General study findings and limits: Sharing of TCRs across patients appeared less clear than in mice, possibly for HLA-related reasons. Normal-skin resident alphabeta T cells also appear among scalp sample sequences. Scalp and blood retained many expanded lesional clones during tofacitinib. For patients receiving tofacitinib, scalp clonality and expanded CD8+ clones among the top 100 significantly decreased.

RNA extraction and reverse transcription yielded cDNA as sequencing template. Produced via immunoSEQ multiplex PCR; TCRdb's table is partial and in-frame only. The top ten hold more than 3% of the sample, which has under 150,000 clones, around 54% seen once. As concerns this clone: Antigen specificity is unknown.

V was shortened by 2 bases and J by 6 bases, with 7 bases between the two germline ends. The CDR3 has 12 amino acids. From germline, CDR1 is SQVTM and CDR2 ANQGSEA. Treatment in this sample: oral pan-JAK inhibitor, 5-10 mg twice daily. The clonotype was recovered from a human donor with alopecia areata. Sequencing was performed on CD4+ T cells sorted from blood, taken at week 24, from a patient treated with tofacitinib. The chain employs TRBV29-1 and TRBJ2-2, with D unresolved. The CDR3 sequence: CSVERTAGELFF. In DNA form, the CDR3 reads TGCAGCGTTGAACGGACCGCCGGGGAGCTGTTTTTT.